This T cell receptor beta chain came from a study of spatial heterogeneity in lung cancer. Across the whole study: Counts of TCR transcripts in tumor regions tracked strongly with a T cell module score that came from matched bulk RNA-seq.

Study-level findings and limits: Counts that tracked tumor mutation counts were those of expanded intratumoral alpha and beta TCRs. The study found that ubiquitous and regional expanded TCR counts tracked ubiquitous and regional nonsynonymous mutations, respectively.

Time point denoted: sample taken at primary tumor resection. Donors were over 70 untreated early-stage non-small cell lung cancer patients. Whole RNA was taken from tumor, nontumor lung or frozen PBMC; it was then sequenced unsorted. TCRdb re-analysed the 5' RACE reads in MiXCR, keeping a single row per CDR3 protein. Counted here are roughly 3,500 distinct CDR3 sequences, 8.6% occurring once; the ten biggest clones make up roughly 16%. In this sample, this clonotype is medium-sized (0.01 to 0.1%). Its antigen is as yet unknown. The origin of this receptor is a male donor with early-stage non-small cell lung cancer. The sample consisted of lung tumor tissue, taken at surgery.

The CDR3 DNA reads as TGTGCCAGCAATACAGGGGGCGCGAACTATGGCTACACCTTC. This encodes CASNTGGANYGYTF. The chain couples TRBV2 to TRBJ1-2; 9 positions match TRBD1. The CDR3 loop spans 14 amino acids. Per germline, CDR1 SNHLY and CDR2 FYNNEI. With V trimmed by 7 bases and J by 2 bases, 5 bases remained unmatched.